What follows are 29 T cell receptor beta chains derived from one specimen sequenced in a study of T cells after yellow fever vaccination. TCRdb fed the 5' RACE reads into MiXCR, producing one record per CDR3 protein. The profile shows 350,000 to 450,000 distinct CDR3 sequences, around a sixth of them singletons. Sequenced material: PBMCs, taken before the yellow fever booster vaccination. The origin of the receptors is a man younger than 35 who received the YFV17D yellow fever vaccine.

This rearrangement joins TRBV25-1 to TRBJ1-1; the match to TRBD1 covers 9 bases. This CDR3 comprises 12 residues. Germline assignment: CDR1 MGHDK and CDR2 SYGVNS. V lost 4 bases to trimming and J lost 10 bases; unmatched junction nucleotides: 4. The CDR3 is CASSAGTGRAFF. CDR3 nucleotide sequence: TGTGCCAGCAGTGCCGGGACAGGGAGAGCTTTCTTT.

This clonotype has just a few counts. This chain uses TRBV20-1 with TRBJ2-7; D assignment may be TRBD1 or TRBD2 (6 bases each). Per the germline V gene, CDR1 is DFQATT and CDR2 is SNEGSKA (reference sequence). The CDR3 has 15 residues. V was cut by 1 base and J by 5 bases, with 18 bases left in between. This CDR3 reads CSARVPRWGADEQYV. CDR3 nucleotides: TGCAGTGCTAGAGTCCCAAGGTGGGGGGCCGACGAGCAGTACGTC.

J is TRBJ2-2 and V is TRBV7-3; maybe TRBD2 (7 bases). V shed 2 bases and J shed 7 bases, with 14 bases lying between them. The CDR3 has 15 amino acids. From germline, CDR1 is SGHTA and CDR2 FQGTGA. This CDR3 reads CASSLGGGMNGELFF. DNA for the CDR3: TGTGCCAGCAGCTTAGGCGGGGGCATGAACGGGGAGCTGTTTTTT.

This clonotype was found a few times. This chain links TRBV21-1 with TRBJ2-7; TRBD1 is taken as the D call from the table, unchecked against the DNA. TRBV21-1 represents a pseudogene. This CDR3 region has 14 residues. The CDR3 sequence is CASSPDRLRYEQYV. The CDR3 DNA is TGTGCCAGCAGCCCGGACAGGCTAAGATACGAGCAGTACGTC.

The chain recombines TRBV20-1 with TRBJ2-3; 10 positions agree with TRBD2. V was clipped by 2 bases and J by 0 bases; unmatched bases: 8. This CDR3 has 17 amino acids. CDR1 is DFQATT and CDR2 is SNEGSKA in the germline V gene (reference sequence). CDR3 DNA sequence: TGCAGTGCTAGAACGCTAGCGGGGGAGCTTAGCACAGATACGCAGTATTTT. Translating it yields CSARTLAGELSTDTQYF.

This clonotype has just a few counts. V usage is TRBV5-5 and J usage is TRBJ1-2, with D hard to call. V lost 0 bases to trimming and J lost 8 bases, with 17 bases between them. Germline V gene data show CDR1 as SGHKS and CDR2 as YYEKEE (reference sequence). This CDR3 has 15 amino acids. CDR3 nucleotides: TGTGCCAGCAGCTTGGCCCTGCTGTTCGCGGACGGCTACACCTTC. This codes for CASSLALLFADGYTF.

The gene calls are TRBV5-1 and TRBJ2-5; TRBD2 matches 7 bases. CDR3 length: 15 amino acids. With V trimmed by 3 bases and J by 2 bases, 7 bases remained unmatched. Germline V gene data show CDR1 as SGHRS and CDR2 as YFSETQ. The chain's CDR3 is CASSWTRGVQETQYF. The CDR3, as DNA: TGCGCCAGCAGCTGGACACGGGGGGTACAAGAGACCCAGTACTTC.

J is TRBJ1-4 and V is TRBV12-3 or TRBV12-4, with D possibly matching TRBD1 (6 bases). V gave up 6 bases and J gave up 6 bases, with 11 bases separating them. This CDR3 has 13 residues. The CDR3 DNA reads TGTGCCAGCAGGCCCCACAGGGATGAAAAACTGTTTTTT. The encoded protein is CASRPHRDEKLFF.

This chain uses TRBV29-1 with TRBJ2-3; D unclear. Germline V lookup: CDR1 SQVTM, CDR2 ANQGSEA. The CDR3 is 12 amino acids. The ends were cut back, 6 bases at V and 5 bases at J, with 12 bases in the middle. The CDR3 sequence is CSVSRARDTQYF. The CDR3 DNA reads TGCAGCGTCTCCCGGGCACGAGATACGCAGTATTTT.

This clonotype was counted a few times. The chain has TRBV6-2 or TRBV6-3 and TRBJ2-1, with D perhaps matching TRBD2 (6 bases). Germline V gives CDR1 MNHEY, CDR2 SVGEGT. V was pared by 2 bases and J by 10 bases, with 9 bases between. The CDR3 has 12 amino acids. CDR3 in amino acids: CASSYLAGEQFF. For the CDR3, the DNA is TGTGCCAGCAGTTACCTGGCGGGAGAGCAGTTCTTC.

V and J are TRBV7-2 and TRBJ2-3; 9 bases agree with TRBD2. This CDR3 has 16 amino acids. CDR1 and CDR2 from the germline V gene are SGHTA and FQGNSA. V trimming: 5 bases; J trimming: 5 bases; junction bases outside the gene matches: 11. The CDR3 spells CASSRNSGGVGDTQYF. CDR3 in DNA: TGTGCCAGCAGCCGAAATAGCGGGGGAGTCGGAGATACGCAGTATTTT. The full variable domain, with the rest looked up from reference TRBV7-2 and TRBJ2-3, is GAGVSQSPSNKVTEKGKDVELRCDPISGHTALYWYRQSLGQGLEFLIYFQGNSAPDKSGLPSDRFSAERTGGSVSTLTIQRTQQEDSAVYLCASSRNSGGVGDTQYFGPGTRLTVL.

This clonotype has more than one count but fewer than ten. The J gene is TRBJ2-7, the V gene TRBV4-1, with TRBD1 identical over 7 bases. The CDR3 is 16 residues long. J gave up 3 bases and V 0 bases, and 8 bases lay outside the gene matches. Germline V lookup: CDR1 MGHRA, CDR2 YSYEKL. CDR3 sequence: CASSQDLGGRGYEQYF. For the CDR3, the DNA is TGCGCCAGCAGCCAAGATCTAGGGGGCAGGGGCTACGAGCAGTACTTC.

This clonotype appeared once. The gene calls are TRBV3-1 and TRBJ1-2; D is unclear. Germline CDR1 is LGHDT and CDR2 is YNNKEL (reference sequence). V was pared by 6 bases and J by 6 bases, with 11 bases between. This CDR3 region has 12 residues. CDR3 DNA: TGTGCCAGCAGGACGGGAGGGAATGGCTACACCTTC. Amino acids: CASRTGGNGYTF.

There are many counts of this clonotype. V usage is TRBV20-1 and J usage is TRBJ2-3; 13 nucleotides line up with TRBD2. Unmatched junction bases numbered 4, after V lost 0 bases and J lost 7 bases. The V gene's germline CDR1 is DFQATT and CDR2 SNEGSKA (reference sequence). CDR3 length: 15 amino acids. This CDR3 reads CSARDPGTSGNTQYF. The CDR3 DNA reads TGCAGTGCTAGAGACCCCGGGACTAGCGGGAATACGCAGTATTTT.

J is TRBJ2-5 and V is TRBV7-2, with D perhaps assigned TRBD1 or TRBD2 (7 bases each). CDR1 and CDR2 from the germline V gene are SGHTA and FQGNSA. Trimming removed 11 bases from V and 4 bases from J, with 23 bases in between. The CDR3 loop spans 15 amino acids. The CDR3 DNA is TGTGCCTCGCAGGGGGGGGCCCTCAAGGGAGAGACCCAGTACTTC. Encoded protein: CASQGGALKGETQYF.

This clonotype was detected a few times. V is TRBV28 and J is TRBJ2-7, with D unresolved. The CDR3 is made up of 13 amino acids. CDR1 is MDHEN, CDR2 SYDVKM, per germline. Trimming took off 6 bases at V and 2 bases at J, with 11 bases between the two ends. The CDR3 loop reads CASSKDRAYEQYF. CDR3 bases: TGTGCCAGCAGCAAAGACCGGGCCTACGAGCAGTACTTC.

This clonotype has at least ten counts. The V call is TRBV7-3, the J call TRBJ1-1; 7 positions agree with TRBD1. V lost 4 bases, J lost 7 bases, and 6 bases stayed unmatched. The CDR3 totals 13 residues. Germline loops: CDR1 SGHTA, CDR2 FQGTGA. The CDR3 DNA reads TGTGCCAGCAGCTCTGACCGGGACAGTGAAGCTTTCTTT. Amino acid sequence: CASSSDRDSEAFF.

This clonotype has more than one count but fewer than ten. The rearrangement uses TRBV6-2 or TRBV6-3 and TRBJ2-1, with 10 bases matching TRBD1. The CDR3 spans 14 residues. The V and J ends lost 6 bases and 9 bases, in that order; junction bases with no gene match: 8. Per the germline V gene, CDR1 is MNHEY and CDR2 is SVGEGT. The CDR3 is CASSWTGGKGEQFF. In DNA, the CDR3 is TGTGCCAGCAGCTGGACAGGGGGTAAGGGTGAGCAGTTCTTC.

The chain has TRBV25-1 and TRBJ2-7; D is tentatively TRBD1 or TRBD2 (6 bases each). Per germline, CDR1 MGHDK and CDR2 SYGVNS. Trimming took 1 base from V and 4 from J, leaving 11 bases between them. This CDR3 region has 14 residues. The CDR3 DNA reads as TGTGCCAGCAGTGAATCCGGGGGCTCGTACGAGCAGTACTTC. It is translated as CASSESGGSYEQYF.

V usage is TRBV20-1 and J usage is TRBJ2-3; 7 nucleotides match TRBD1. Germline V gene sequence: CDR1 DFQATT, CDR2 SNEGSKA (reference sequence). The CDR3 runs 15 residues. V lost 3 bases, J lost 4 bases, and 10 bases stayed unmatched. As DNA, the CDR3 is TGCAGTGCTAGGGACGAGAAGGGGGCCGCAGATACGCAGTATTTT. It codes for CSARDEKGAADTQYF.

This clonotype was found many times. The chain links TRBV9 to TRBJ2-7; tentatively, D is TRBD1 (6 bases). Germline loops: CDR1 SGDLS, CDR2 YYNGEE. The V and J ends lost 0 bases and 0 bases respectively, with 16 bases between them. The CDR3 is 17 amino acids. This CDR3 is CASSVAPPGTNSYEQYV. In DNA, the CDR3 is TGTGCCAGCAGCGTAGCCCCCCCAGGGACAAACTCCTACGAGCAGTACGTC.

This clonotype was counted a few times. The J gene is TRBJ1-1, the V gene TRBV12-3 or TRBV12-4; D might be TRBD1 (5 bases). This CDR3 comprises 13 residues. Trimming took 8 bases from V and 6 from J, leaving 16 bases between them. CDR3 nucleotides: TGTGCCAGCCGAATGGGGCAGCAAGCTGAAGCTTTCTTT. The encoded protein is CASRMGQQAEAFF.

In this sample, this clonotype turned up a few times. This chain uses TRBV5-1 with TRBJ1-3, with TRBD1 as a possible D gene (5 bases). The CDR3 extends over 15 amino acids. CDR1 and CDR2 from the germline V gene are SGHRS and YFSETQ. The V end was cut by 5 bases, the J end by 0 bases, with 12 bases between. CDR3 in DNA: TGCGCCAGCAGACCGGGACCCATCTCTGGAAACACCATATATTTT. It is translated as CASRPGPISGNTIYF.

This rearrangement joins TRBV4-3 to TRBJ2-7; D may correspond to TRBD1 or TRBD2 (5 bases each). The CDR3 loop spans 18 amino acids. Germline V gene lookup returns CDR1 LGHNA and CDR2 YSLEER. V was shortened by 4 bases and J by 5 bases, with 27 bases between the two germline ends. The CDR3 region has the DNA TGCGCCAGCAGCCGGGGAGACGGGGCTCGGAACCTAGCCCACGAGCAGTACTTC. It translates to CASSRGDGARNLAHEQYF.

The chain uses TRBV5-1 and TRBJ2-7; possibly TRBD2 for D (6 bases). This CDR3 comprises 13 residues. CDR1 is SGHRS and CDR2 is YFSETQ in the germline V gene. Trimming pared 8 bases from V and 3 bases from J, leaving 15 bases between. The CDR3 reads CARSRDLFYEQYV. CDR3 coding DNA: TGCGCCAGGAGCCGGGACTTATTCTACGAGCAGTACGTC.

This clonotype has just a few counts. This chain uses TRBV10-3 with TRBJ2-2; maybe TRBD1 (5 bases). Between the trimmed V and J ends, which lost 3 bases and 9 bases, there was a span of 14 bases. Germline V CDR1 and CDR2: ENHRY, SYGVKD. The CDR3 sequence is 14 residues long. The CDR3 DNA reads as TGTGCCATCAGTGACCTTGACTCAGGGCGGGAGCTGTTTTTT. It yields the protein CAISDLDSGRELFF.

This clonotype was observed a handful of times. The genes are TRBV5-1 and TRBJ1-1; possible D gene TRBD1, 5 bases. The germline V and J ends were trimmed by 7 bases and 1 base, with 11 bases remaining between them. Per germline, CDR1 SGHRS and CDR2 YFSETQ. The CDR3 covers 13 residues. The CDR3 region is CASSGGSNTEAFF. The CDR3 coding sequence is TGCGCCAGCTCTGGGGGTTCGAACACTGAAGCTTTCTTT.

CDR3 loop: CASSLGPPGNTIYF. CDR3 bases: TGCGCCAGCAGCCTGGGACCTCCTGGAAACACCATATATTTT. This chain connects TRBV5-1 to TRBJ1-3, with D maybe TRBD1 (5 bases). Germline assignment: CDR1 SGHRS and CDR2 YFSETQ. There are 14 residues in the CDR3. Trimming cost V 4 bases and J 2 bases, with 10 bases left between them.

This clonotype was detected a few times. This rearrangement joins TRBV10-3 to TRBJ1-5; TRBD1 agrees at 9 bases. J gave up 6 bases and V 6 bases, and 6 bases lay outside the gene matches. The CDR3 spans 14 residues. Germline V gene data show CDR1 as ENHRY and CDR2 as SYGVKD. The DNA of the CDR3 is TGTGCCATCAGCCTCACAGGGGGCCGTCAGCCCCAGCATTTT. It encodes CAISLTGGRQPQHF.